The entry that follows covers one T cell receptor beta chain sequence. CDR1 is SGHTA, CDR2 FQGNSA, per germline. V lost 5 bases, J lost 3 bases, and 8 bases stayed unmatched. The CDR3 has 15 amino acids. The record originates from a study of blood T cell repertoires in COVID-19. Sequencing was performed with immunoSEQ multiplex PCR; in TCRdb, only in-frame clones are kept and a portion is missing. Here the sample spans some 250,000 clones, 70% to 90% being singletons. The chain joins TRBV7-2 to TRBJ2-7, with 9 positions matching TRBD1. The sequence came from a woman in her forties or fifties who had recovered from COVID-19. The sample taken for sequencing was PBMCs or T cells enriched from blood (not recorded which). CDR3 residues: CASSASGTGLYEQYF. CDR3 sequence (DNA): TGTGCCAGCAGCGCCTCCGGGACAGGGCTCTACGAGCAGTACTTC. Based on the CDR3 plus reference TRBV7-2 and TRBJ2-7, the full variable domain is GAGVSQSPSNKVTEKGKDVELRCDPISGHTALYWYRQSLGQGLEFLIYFQGNSAPDKSGLPSDRFSAERTGGSVSTLTIQRTQQEDSAVYLCASSASGTGLYEQYFGPGTRLTVT.